Following are 2 T cell receptor beta chains from one sample sequenced in a study of T cells in Graves' hyperthyroidism and ophthalmopathy. Researchers took RNA transcripts and amplified the TCR beta CDR3 regions from them. Using the HTBI primer set, a first-round RT-PCR was run on the TCR CDR3. From the multiplex PCR reads, TCRdb called clonotypes with MiXCR, one entry per CDR3 protein. This sample carries more than 350,000 distinct CDR3 sequences, over 12% of them seen once, and the ten largest clones take roughly 19%. Sequencing was done on a sample of blood. The receptor set was obtained from a woman aged 60-75 years with Graves' ophthalmopathy.

A few counts support this clonotype. The chain combines TRBV6-2 or TRBV6-3 with TRBJ2-1; TRBD2 aligns across 7 bases. This CDR3 spans 16 amino acids. CDR1 MNHEY and CDR2 SVGEGT come from the germline V gene. J gave up 0 bases and V 7 bases, and 9 bases lay outside the gene matches. In DNA, the CDR3 is TGTGCCAGCACTCCCGGCCCGGGGGGCTCCTACAATGAGCAGTTCTTC. It yields the protein CASTPGPGGSYNEQFF.

This clonotype was counted at least ten times. CDR3 DNA: TGTGCCAGCAGCTCCACTACCCTTCGACACGCGCCCCGCGATAGCAATCAGCCCCAGCATTTT. This encodes CASSSTTLRHAPRDSNQPQHF. V gene TRBV7-9 combines with J gene TRBJ1-5; D remains ambiguous. Germline V gene lookup returns CDR1 SEHNR and CDR2 FQNEAQ (reference sequence). This CDR3 spans 21 amino acids. Between the trimmed V and J ends, which lost 4 bases and 0 bases, there was a span of 28 bases. Using reference TRBV7-9 and TRBJ1-5 for the parts outside the CDR3, the full variable domain is DTGVSQNPRHKITKRGQNVTFRCDPISEHNRLYWYRQTLGQGPEFLTYFQNEAQLEKSRLLSDRFSAERPKGSFSTLEIQRTEQGDSAMYLCASSSTTLRHAPRDSNQPQHFGDGTRLSIL.